This T cell receptor (beta chain) appears in the sequencing data of a study of cytomegalovirus exposure and HLA in healthy donors. Trimming took off 0 bases at V and 7 bases at J, with 19 bases between the two ends. CDR3 length: 17 residues. The germline gives CDR1 SGHRS, CDR2 YFSETQ. The PCR ran on 60 Vbeta and 13 Jbeta primers. The repertoire was sequenced with immunoSEQ multiplex PCR; TCRdb's copy has only in-frame clones and lacks some. This sample has approximately 99,000 clones, with 81% found just once. The chain recombines TRBV5-1 with TRBJ2-2, with D possibly TRBD2 on 5 matching bases. The sample consisted of PBMCs. This clonotype was obtained from a man aged 40-50 years in good health and CMV-seropositive. Here the CDR3 DNA reads TGCGCCAGCAGCTTGGCCATCGGCTCGCCAGAGGGCGGGGAGCTGTTTTTT. It specifies CASSLAIGSPEGGELFF.